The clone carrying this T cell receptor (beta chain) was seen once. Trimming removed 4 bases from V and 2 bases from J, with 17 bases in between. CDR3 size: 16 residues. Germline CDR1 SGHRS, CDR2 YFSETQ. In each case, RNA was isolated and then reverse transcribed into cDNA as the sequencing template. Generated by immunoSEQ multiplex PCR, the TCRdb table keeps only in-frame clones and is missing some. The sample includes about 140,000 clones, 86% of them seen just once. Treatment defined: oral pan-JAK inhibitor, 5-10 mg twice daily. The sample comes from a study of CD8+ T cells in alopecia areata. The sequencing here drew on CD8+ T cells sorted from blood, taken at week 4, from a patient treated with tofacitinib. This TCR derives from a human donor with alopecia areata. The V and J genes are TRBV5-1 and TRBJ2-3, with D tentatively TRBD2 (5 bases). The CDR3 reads CASSPDSPPATDTQYF. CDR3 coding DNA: TGCGCCAGCAGCCCGGACTCACCGCCGGCCACAGATACGCAGTATTTT. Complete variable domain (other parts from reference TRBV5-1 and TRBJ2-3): KAGVTQTPRYLIKTRGQQVTLSCSPISGHRSVSWYQQTPGQGLQFLFEYFSETQRNKGNFPGRFSGRQFSNSRSEMNVSTLELGDSALYLCASSPDSPPATDTQYFGPGTRLTVL.